This passage covers 11 T cell receptor beta chains from one sample sequenced in a study of T cells after yellow fever vaccination. MiXCR, run by TCRdb on the 5' RACE reads, gives a single entry per CDR3 protein. The profile shows about 320,000 distinct CDR3 sequences, approximately 4% of them singletons. The source was PBMCs, collected 15 days after the yellow fever booster vaccination. Every receptor here comes from a man younger than 35 who received the YFV17D yellow fever vaccine.

As concerns this clonotype: A much larger clone differs by one base, so this may be a read error. The chain links TRBV4-2 to TRBJ1-2, with D unresolved. V dropped 6 bases and J dropped 0 bases, with 14 bases sitting between them. The CDR3 runs 15 residues. CDR1 is LGHNA and CDR2 is YNFKEQ in the germline V gene. In DNA form, the CDR3 reads TGTGCCAGCAGGGTCGTCTATGTAGCTAACTATGGCTACACCTTC. This gives the protein CASRVVYVANYGYTF.

The chain has TRBV7-9 and TRBJ1-2; D remains ambiguous. Germline V gives CDR1 SEHNR, CDR2 FQNEAQ (reference sequence). CDR3 length equals 12 residues. V dropped 5 bases and J dropped 7 bases, with 11 bases sitting between them. The CDR3 loop reads CASSPDPGGYTF. As DNA, the CDR3 is TGTGCCAGCAGCCCCGACCCTGGTGGCTACACCTTC.

This clonotype was seen repeatedly, ten times or more. The V and J genes are TRBV9 and TRBJ2-4; maybe TRBD1 (6 bases). This CDR3 comprises 17 residues. V was trimmed by 3 bases and J by 1 base, leaving 17 bases between them. CDR1 is SGDLS, CDR2 YYNGEE, per germline. DNA for the CDR3: TGTGCCAGCAGCGGCGGCAGGGGTTCCTCGGCCAAAAACATTCAGTACTTC. Translating it yields CASSGGRGSSAKNIQYF.

This clonotype was observed a few times. V and J are TRBV27 and TRBJ2-7; a possible D gene is TRBD2 (5 bases). The V end was cut by 1 base, the J end by 5 bases, with 15 bases between. This CDR3 region has 15 residues. CDR1 MNHEY and CDR2 SMNVEV come from the germline V gene (reference sequence). CDR3 DNA sequence: TGTGCCAGCAGTTTATACGCCCTAGCTGGGAACGAGCAGTACTTC. It yields the protein CASSLYALAGNEQYF.

This clonotype was seen ten or more times. Written as DNA, the CDR3 is TGTGCCAGCAGCCAAGGGAGACAGGGCCGCTCCTACGAGCAGTACTTC. It specifies CASSQGRQGRSYEQYF. V usage is TRBV11-1 and J usage is TRBJ2-7; 7 bases align to TRBD1. The germline gives CDR1 SGHAT, CDR2 FQDESV (reference sequence). CDR3 length: 16 amino acids. Unmatched junction bases numbered 10, after V lost 5 bases and J lost 0 bases.

This clonotype was seen many times. The chain combines TRBV11-2 with TRBJ2-1; D is uncertain. This CDR3 has 14 amino acids. V was trimmed by 0 bases and J by 14 bases, leaving 17 bases between them. The germline gives CDR1 SGHAT, CDR2 FQNNGV. The CDR3 protein is CASSLDPLSGREFF. Written as DNA, the CDR3 is TGTGCCAGCAGCTTAGACCCCCTCAGTGGTCGTGAGTTCTTC.

This clonotype was seen a handful of times. The chain employs TRBV24-1 and TRBJ2-5, with D unclear. The CDR3 covers 13 residues. Germline CDR1 and CDR2: KGHDR and SFDVKD. Trimming took 7 bases from V and 4 from J, leaving 12 bases between them. The CDR3 loop reads CATSPGLGETQYF. Written as DNA, the CDR3 is TGTGCCACCAGCCCCGGCCTGGGAGAGACCCAGTACTTC.

This chain joins TRBV10-3 and TRBJ1-6; no definite D call. Germline V gene lookup returns CDR1 ENHRY and CDR2 SYGVKD. The CDR3 runs 13 residues. Trimming shortened V by 3 bases and J by 6 bases, and 6 bases separated the two germline ends. The CDR3 DNA reads TGTGCCATCAGTGACAGGAGTAATTCACCCCTCCACTTT. Translated: CAISDRSNSPLHF.

The sample holds a few counts of this clonotype. The chain couples TRBV5-1 to TRBJ1-1, with 7 bases that match TRBD1. V gave up 6 bases and J gave up 2 bases; unmatched junction bases: 13. CDR1 and CDR2 from the germline V gene are SGHRS and YFSETQ. There are 16 residues in the CDR3. CDR3 bases: TGCGCCAGCATCCCGGCGCCCACAGGGGTTAACACTGAAGCTTTCTTT. Protein product: CASIPAPTGVNTEAFF.

This clonotype was seen only a few times. This chain connects TRBV2 to TRBJ1-4; possible D gene TRBD1, 6 bases. V was pared by 7 bases and J by 13 bases, with 16 bases between. CDR1 is SNHLY, CDR2 FYNNEI, per germline. CDR3 size: 12 residues. In nucleotides, the CDR3 is TGTGCCAGCAATAAGAGGGGGGGAAGACTGTTTTTT. It specifies CASNKRGGRLFF. Drawing the rest from reference TRBV2 and TRBJ1-4, the complete variable domain is EPEVTQTPSHQVTQMGQEVILRCVPISNHLYFYWYRQILGQKVEFLVSFYNNEISEKSEIFDDQFSVERPDGSNFTLKIRSTKLEDSAMYFCASNKRGGRLFFGSGTQLSVL.

This chain uses TRBV9 with TRBJ1-2; 10 bases fit TRBD1. V shed 3 bases and J 4 bases; nucleotides not matched to a gene: 9. Germline V gene lookup returns CDR1 SGDLS and CDR2 YYNGEE. The CDR3 sequence is 16 residues long. CDR3 DNA: TGTGCCAGCAGCGCCATCAGGGACAGGGGCTTCTATGGCTACACCTTC. Protein sequence: CASSAIRDRGFYGYTF. The full variable domain, with the rest looked up from reference TRBV9 and TRBJ1-2, is DSGVTQTPKHLITATGQRVTLRCSPRSGDLSVYWYQQSLDQGLQFLIQYYNGEERAKGNILERFSAQQFPDLHSELNLSSLELGDSALYFCASSAIRDRGFYGYTFGSGTRLTVV.